This T cell receptor beta chain was profiled in a study of human T cells and chemical hapten exposure. This clonotype was seen only a few times. Antigen unknown. Each CDR3 protein is one row after TCRdb ran MiXCR on the RACE reads. Here the sample spans 95,000 or so distinct CDR3 sequences, 11% being singletons. The CDR3 is made up of 15 amino acids. Germline-derived CDR1 and CDR2 are SGHTA and FQGNSA. The V end was cut by 0 bases, the J end by 4 bases, with 10 bases between. Time point denoted: patch test 2, 6 weeks after DPC sensitization. Specified treatment: therapeutic diphenylcyclopropenone sensitization with weekly scalp DPC. The study's findings and limits: The immune response of these alopecia patients might not match healthy individuals'.

Material: whole blood, obtained in connection with sensitization to the hapten diphenylcyclopropenone (DPC). The clonotype was recovered from a woman aged 40 to 50 with alopecia areata. Some clones in this sample may be carry-over from other donors' samples. V is TRBV7-2 and J is TRBJ1-5; D remains unclear. CDR3 DNA sequence: TGTGCCAGCAGCTTAGCTCTTTCTGGGAATCAGCCCCAGCATTTT. Protein: CASSLALSGNQPQHF.